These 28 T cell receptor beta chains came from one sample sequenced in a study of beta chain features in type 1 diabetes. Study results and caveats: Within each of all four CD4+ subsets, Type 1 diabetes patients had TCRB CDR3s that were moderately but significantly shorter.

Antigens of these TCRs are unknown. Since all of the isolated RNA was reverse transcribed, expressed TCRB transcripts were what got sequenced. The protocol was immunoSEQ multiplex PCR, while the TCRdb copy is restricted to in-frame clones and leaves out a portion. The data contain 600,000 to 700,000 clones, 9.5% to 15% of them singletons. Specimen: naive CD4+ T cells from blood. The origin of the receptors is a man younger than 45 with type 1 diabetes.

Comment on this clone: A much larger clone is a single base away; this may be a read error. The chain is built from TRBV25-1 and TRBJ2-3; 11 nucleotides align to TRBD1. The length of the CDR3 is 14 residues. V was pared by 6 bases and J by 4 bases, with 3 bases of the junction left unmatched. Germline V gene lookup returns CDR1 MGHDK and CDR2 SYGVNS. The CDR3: CASSRTGGADTQYF. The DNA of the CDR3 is TGTGCCAGCAGCCGGACAGGGGGCGCAGATACGCAGTATTTT.

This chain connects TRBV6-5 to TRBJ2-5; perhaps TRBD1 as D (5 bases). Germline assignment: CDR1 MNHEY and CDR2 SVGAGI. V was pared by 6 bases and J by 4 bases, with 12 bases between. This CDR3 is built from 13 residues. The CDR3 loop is CASSLFQGETQYF. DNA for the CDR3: TGTGCCAGCAGCCTTTTTCAGGGAGAGACCCAGTACTTC.

CDR3 sequence: CASSDEDIQYF. The CDR3 nucleotides are TGTGCCAGCAGCGACGAAGACATTCAGTACTTC. The rearrangement joins TRBV2 to TRBJ2-4, with no clear D. The CDR3 consists of 11 residues. CDR1 is SNHLY and CDR2 is FYNNEI in the germline V gene. V lost 6 bases, J lost 8 bases, and 8 bases lay in between.

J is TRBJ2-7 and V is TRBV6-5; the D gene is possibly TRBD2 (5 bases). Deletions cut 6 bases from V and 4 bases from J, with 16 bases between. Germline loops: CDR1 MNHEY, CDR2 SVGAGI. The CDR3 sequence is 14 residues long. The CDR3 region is CASRGRGERYEQYF. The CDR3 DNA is TGTGCCAGCAGGGGCCGGGGTGAGAGGTACGAGCAGTACTTC.

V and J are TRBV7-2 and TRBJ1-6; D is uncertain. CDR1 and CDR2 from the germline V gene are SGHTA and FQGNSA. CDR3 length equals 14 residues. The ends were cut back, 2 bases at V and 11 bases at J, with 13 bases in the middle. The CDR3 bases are TGTGCCAGCAGCTTATCGTGGGTCCGAGCACCCCTCCACTTT. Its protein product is CASSLSWVRAPLHF.

In nucleotides, the CDR3 is TGTGCCATCAGACAGGGGCCAGAAACCGGGGAGCTGTTTTTT. Amino acid sequence: CAIRQGPETGELFF. The genes are TRBV10-3 and TRBJ2-2, with 7 bases that match TRBD1. The CDR3 contains 14 residues. The germline V gene encodes CDR1 ENHRY and CDR2 SYGVKD. Unmatched junction bases numbered 6, after V lost 6 bases and J lost 5 bases.

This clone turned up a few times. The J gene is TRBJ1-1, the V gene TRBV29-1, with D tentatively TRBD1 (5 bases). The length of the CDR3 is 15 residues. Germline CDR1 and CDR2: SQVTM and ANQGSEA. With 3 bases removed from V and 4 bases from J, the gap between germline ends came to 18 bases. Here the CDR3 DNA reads TGCAGCGTTGACGAGGGGAATGTGAGGACCACTGAAGCTTTCTTT. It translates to CSVDEGNVRTTEAFF.

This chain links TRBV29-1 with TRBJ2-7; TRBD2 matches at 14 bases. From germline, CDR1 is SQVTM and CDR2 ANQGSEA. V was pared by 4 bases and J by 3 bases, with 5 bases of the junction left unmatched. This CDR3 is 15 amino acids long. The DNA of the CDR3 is TGCAGCGTTGGCGGACTAGCGGGGGGCGTCTACGAGCAGTACTTC. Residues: CSVGGLAGGVYEQYF.

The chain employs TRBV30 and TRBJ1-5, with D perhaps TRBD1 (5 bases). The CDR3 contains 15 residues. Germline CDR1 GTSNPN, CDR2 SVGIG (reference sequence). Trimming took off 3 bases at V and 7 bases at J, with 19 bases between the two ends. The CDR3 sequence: CAWSLFDGGKQPQHF. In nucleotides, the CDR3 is TGTGCCTGGAGCCTATTTGACGGGGGTAAACAGCCCCAGCATTTT.

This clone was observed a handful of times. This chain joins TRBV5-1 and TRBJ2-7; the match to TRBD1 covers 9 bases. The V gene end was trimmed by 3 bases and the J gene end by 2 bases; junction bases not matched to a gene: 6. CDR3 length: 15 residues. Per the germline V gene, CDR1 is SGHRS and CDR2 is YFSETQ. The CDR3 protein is CASSSRTGDAYEQYF. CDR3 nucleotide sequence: TGCGCCAGCAGCTCACGGACAGGGGATGCCTACGAGCAGTACTTC.

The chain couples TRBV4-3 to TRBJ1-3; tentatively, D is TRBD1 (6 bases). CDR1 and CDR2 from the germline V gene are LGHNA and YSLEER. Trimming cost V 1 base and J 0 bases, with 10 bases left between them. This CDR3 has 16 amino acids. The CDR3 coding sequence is TGCGCCAGCAGCCAAGCAGGGGCCCCCTCTGGAAACACCATATATTTT. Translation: CASSQAGAPSGNTIYF.

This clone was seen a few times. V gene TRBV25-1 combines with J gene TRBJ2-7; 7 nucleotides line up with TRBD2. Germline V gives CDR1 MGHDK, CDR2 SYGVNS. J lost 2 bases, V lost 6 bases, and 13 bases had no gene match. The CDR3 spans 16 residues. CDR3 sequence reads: CASRAEGGEGTYEQYF. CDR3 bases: TGTGCCAGCAGGGCCGAGGGAGGGGAGGGGACCTACGAGCAGTACTTC.

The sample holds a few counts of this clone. CDR3 in DNA: TGCGCCAGCAGCCCCCAGGGCCCAGAGACCCAGTACTTC. Translating gives CASSPQGPETQYF. The gene calls are TRBV4-3 and TRBJ2-5, with D possibly TRBD1 on 5 matching bases. Looked up from germline, CDR1 is LGHNA and CDR2 is YSLEER. Trimming left V 4 bases short and J 4 bases short, with 10 bases between. The CDR3 consists of 13 residues.

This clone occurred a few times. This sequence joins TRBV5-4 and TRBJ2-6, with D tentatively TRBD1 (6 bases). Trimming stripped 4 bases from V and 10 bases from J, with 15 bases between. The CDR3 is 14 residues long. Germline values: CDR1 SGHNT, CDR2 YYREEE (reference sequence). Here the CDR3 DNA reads TGTGCCAGCAGCAATCTACAGGGCAGGAACGTCCTGACTTTC. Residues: CASSNLQGRNVLTF.

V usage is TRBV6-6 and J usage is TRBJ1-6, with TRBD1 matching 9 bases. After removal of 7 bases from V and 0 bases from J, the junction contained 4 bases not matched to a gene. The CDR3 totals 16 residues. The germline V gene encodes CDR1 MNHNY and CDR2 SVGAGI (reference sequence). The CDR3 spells CASTPGQGSYNSPLHF. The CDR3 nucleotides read TGTGCCAGCACTCCGGGACAGGGCTCCTATAATTCACCCCTCCACTTT.

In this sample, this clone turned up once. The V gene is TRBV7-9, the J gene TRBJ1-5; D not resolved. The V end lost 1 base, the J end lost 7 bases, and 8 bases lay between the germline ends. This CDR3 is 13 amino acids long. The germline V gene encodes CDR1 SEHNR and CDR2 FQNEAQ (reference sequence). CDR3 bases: TGTGCCAGCAGCTTAGAAGCTGACCAGCCCCAGCATTTT. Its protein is CASSLEADQPQHF.

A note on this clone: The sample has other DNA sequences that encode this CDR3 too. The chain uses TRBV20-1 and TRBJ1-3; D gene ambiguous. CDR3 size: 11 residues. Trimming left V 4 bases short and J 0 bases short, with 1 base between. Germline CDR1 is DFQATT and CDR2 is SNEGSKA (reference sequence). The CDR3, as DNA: TGCAGTGCTATCTCTGGAAACACCATATATTTT. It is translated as CSAISGNTIYF.

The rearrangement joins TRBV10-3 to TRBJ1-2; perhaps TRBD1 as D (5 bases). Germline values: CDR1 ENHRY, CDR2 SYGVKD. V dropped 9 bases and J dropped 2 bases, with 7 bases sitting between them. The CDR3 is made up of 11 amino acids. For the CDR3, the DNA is TGTGCCATTTCAGGGAACTATGGCTACACCTTC. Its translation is CAISGNYGYTF.

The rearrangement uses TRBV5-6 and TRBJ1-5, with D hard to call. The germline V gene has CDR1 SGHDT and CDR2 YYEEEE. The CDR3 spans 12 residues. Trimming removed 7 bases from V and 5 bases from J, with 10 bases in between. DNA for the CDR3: TGTGCCAGCGAGGGCGGAGATCAGCCCCAGCATTTT. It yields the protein CASEGGDQPQHF.

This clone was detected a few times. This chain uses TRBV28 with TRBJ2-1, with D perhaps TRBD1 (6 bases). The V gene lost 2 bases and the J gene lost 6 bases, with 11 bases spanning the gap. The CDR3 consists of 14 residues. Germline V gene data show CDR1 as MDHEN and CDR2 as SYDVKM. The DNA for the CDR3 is TGTGCCAGCAGTTTACCATCGACAGGCAATGAGCAGTTCTTC. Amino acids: CASSLPSTGNEQFF. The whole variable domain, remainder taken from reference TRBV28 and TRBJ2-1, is DVKVTQSSRYLVKRTGEKVFLECVQDMDHENMFWYRQDPGLGLRLIYFSYDVKMKEKGDIPEGYSVSREKKERFSLILESASTNQTSMYLCASSLPSTGNEQFFGPGTRLTVL.

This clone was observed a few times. The CDR3, as DNA: TGTGCCAGCAGTCCCAACTGGGACACCCACAATGAGCAGTTCTTC. Its protein product is CASSPNWDTHNEQFF. The chain links TRBV6-5 to TRBJ2-1; possibly TRBD1 for D (6 bases). The germline CDR1 and CDR2 sequences are MNHEY and SVGAGI. The CDR3 sequence is 15 residues long. V lost 5 bases to trimming and J lost 5 bases, with 16 bases between them.

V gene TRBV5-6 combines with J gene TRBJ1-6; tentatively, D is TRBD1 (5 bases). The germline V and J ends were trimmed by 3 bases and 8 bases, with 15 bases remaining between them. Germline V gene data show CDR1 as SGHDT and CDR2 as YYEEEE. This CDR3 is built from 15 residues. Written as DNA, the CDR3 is TGTGCCAGCAGCTCTCTAGACAGAGCGCATTCACCCCTCCACTTT. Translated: CASSSLDRAHSPLHF.

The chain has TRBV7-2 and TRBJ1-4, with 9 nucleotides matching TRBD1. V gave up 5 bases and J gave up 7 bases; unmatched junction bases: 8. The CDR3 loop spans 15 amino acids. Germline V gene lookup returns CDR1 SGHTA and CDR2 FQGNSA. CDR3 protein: CASSPGQGWGEKLFF. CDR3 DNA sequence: TGTGCCAGCAGCCCGGGACAGGGATGGGGTGAAAAACTGTTTTTT. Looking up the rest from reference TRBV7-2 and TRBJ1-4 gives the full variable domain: GAGVSQSPSNKVTEKGKDVELRCDPISGHTALYWYRQSLGQGLEFLIYFQGNSAPDKSGLPSDRFSAERTGGSVSTLTIQRTQQEDSAVYLCASSPGQGWGEKLFFGSGTQLSVL.

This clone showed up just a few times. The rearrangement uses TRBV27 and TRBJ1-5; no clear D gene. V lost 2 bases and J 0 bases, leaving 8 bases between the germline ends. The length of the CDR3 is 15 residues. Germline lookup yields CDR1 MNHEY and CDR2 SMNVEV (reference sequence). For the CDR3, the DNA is TGTGCCAGCAGTTTACACAACTATAGCAATCAGCCCCAGCATTTT. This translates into CASSLHNYSNQPQHF.

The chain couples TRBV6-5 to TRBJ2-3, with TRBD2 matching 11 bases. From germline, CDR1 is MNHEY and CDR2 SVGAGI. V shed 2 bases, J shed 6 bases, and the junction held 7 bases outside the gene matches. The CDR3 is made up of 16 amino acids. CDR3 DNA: TGTGCCAGCAGTTACGGGCTAGCGGGGGGTATTGATACGCAGTATTTT. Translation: CASSYGLAGGIDTQYF.

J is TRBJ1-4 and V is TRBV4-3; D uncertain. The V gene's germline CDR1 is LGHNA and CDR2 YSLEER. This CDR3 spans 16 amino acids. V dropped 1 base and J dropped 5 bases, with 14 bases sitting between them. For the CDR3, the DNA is TGCGCCAGCAGCCAAGGTGTCACGGGAGGGAATGAAAAACTGTTTTTT. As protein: CASSQGVTGGNEKLFF.

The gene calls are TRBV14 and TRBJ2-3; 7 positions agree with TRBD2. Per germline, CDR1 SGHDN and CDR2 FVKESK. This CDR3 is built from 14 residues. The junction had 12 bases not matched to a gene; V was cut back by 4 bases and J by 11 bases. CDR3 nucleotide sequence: TGTGCCAGCAGCCCTTCCAGAAGCGGGGAAAGGCAGTATTTT. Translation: CASSPSRSGERQYF.

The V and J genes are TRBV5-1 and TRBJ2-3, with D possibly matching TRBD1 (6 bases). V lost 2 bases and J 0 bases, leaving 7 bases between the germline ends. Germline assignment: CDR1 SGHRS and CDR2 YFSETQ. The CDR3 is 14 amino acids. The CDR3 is CASSFGQSTDTQYF. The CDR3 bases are TGCGCCAGCAGCTTCGGACAGAGCACAGATACGCAGTATTTT.